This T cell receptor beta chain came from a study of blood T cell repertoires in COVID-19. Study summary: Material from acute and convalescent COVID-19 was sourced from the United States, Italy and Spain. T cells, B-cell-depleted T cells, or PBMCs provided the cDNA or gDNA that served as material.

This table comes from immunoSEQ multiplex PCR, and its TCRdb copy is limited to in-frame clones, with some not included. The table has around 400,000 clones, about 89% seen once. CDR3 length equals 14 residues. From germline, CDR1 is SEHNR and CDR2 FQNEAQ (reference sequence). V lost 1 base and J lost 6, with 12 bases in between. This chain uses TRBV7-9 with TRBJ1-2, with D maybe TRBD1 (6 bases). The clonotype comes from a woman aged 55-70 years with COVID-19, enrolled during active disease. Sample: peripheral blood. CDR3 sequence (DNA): TGTGCCAGCAGCTTAGGAAGGCCAGGGGATGGCTACACCTTC. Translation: CASSLGRPGDGYTF. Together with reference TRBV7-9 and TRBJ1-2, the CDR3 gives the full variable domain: DTGVSQNPRHKITKRGQNVTFRCDPISEHNRLYWYRQTLGQGPEFLTYFQNEAQLEKSRLLSDRFSAERPKGSFSTLEIQRTEQGDSAMYLCASSLGRPGDGYTFGSGTRLTVV.